A selection of T cell receptor beta chains follows, all from one sample in a study of blood T cell repertoires in COVID-19. Sequencing used immunoSEQ multiplex PCR; TCRdb keeps in-frame clones, though not all of them. The data contain roughly 200,000 clones, about 86% of them singletons. Specimen: PBMCs or T cells enriched from blood (not recorded which). These receptor sequences come from a woman aged 25 to 39 who had been exposed to COVID-19. The CDR3 runs from the conserved cysteine through the conserved F or W. The D gene is left open where the match is weak. The size field is filled for only some rows; it gives once, few, many or a size class.

j_gene: TRBJ1-1
v_gene: TRBV7-9
abundance: .
d_gene: .
CDR3aa: CASSFGGSVEAFF
CDR3nt: TGTGCCAGCAGCTTCGGGGGATCGGTTGAAGCTTTCTTT

j_gene: TRBJ2-7
v_gene: TRBV27
abundance: .
d_gene: .
CDR3aa: CASSWGVLGYEQYF
CDR3nt: TGTGCCAGCAGTTGGGGGGTGTTAGGCTACGAGCAGTACTTC

j_gene: TRBJ2-2
v_gene: TRBV19
abundance: .
d_gene: .
CDR3aa: CASSVTGYPRGTGELFF
CDR3nt: TGTGCCAGTAGTGTGACAGGATACCCTCGAGGCACCGGGGAGCTGTTTTTT

j_gene: TRBJ2-2
v_gene: TRBV9
abundance: .
d_gene: TRBD2
CDR3aa: CASSVSGGGRTGELFF
CDR3nt: TGTGCCAGCAGCGTATCTGGCGGGGGGCGGACCGGGGAGCTGTTTTTT

j_gene: TRBJ2-2
v_gene: TRBV19
abundance: .
d_gene: .
CDR3aa: CASMSGQQSPEELFF
CDR3nt: TGTGCCAGTATGTCCGGACAGCAGAGTCCTGAGGAGCTGTTTTTT

j_gene: TRBJ1-2
v_gene: TRBV10-3
abundance: .
d_gene: TRBD1
CDR3aa: CAIIGTLGTGFGGYTF
CDR3nt: TGTGCCATCATTGGGACTCTAGGGACAGGGTTCGGGGGCTACACCTTC

j_gene: TRBJ2-7
v_gene: TRBV6-5
abundance: .
d_gene: .
CDR3aa: CASSYSKGPIGYEQYF
CDR3nt: TGTGCCAGCAGTTACTCGAAGGGGCCCATTGGTTACGAGCAGTACTTC

j_gene: TRBJ2-5
v_gene: TRBV19
abundance: .
d_gene: .
CDR3aa: CASAGTAYLQETQYF
CDR3nt: TGTGCCAGCGCCGGAACAGCTTATCTTCAAGAGACCCAGTACTTC

j_gene: TRBJ2-7
v_gene: TRBV5-6
abundance: .
d_gene: .
CDR3aa: CASSFTGLIYEQYF
CDR3nt: TGTGCCAGCAGCTTTACAGGGCTTATCTACGAGCAGTACTTC

j_gene: TRBJ2-1
v_gene: TRBV5-1
abundance: once
d_gene: TRBD1
CDR3aa: CASSANTGVSYNEQFF
CDR3nt: TGCGCCAGCAGCGCCAATACAGGGGTCTCCTACAATGAGCAGTTCTTC

j_gene: TRBJ1-2
v_gene: TRBV24-1
abundance: .
d_gene: .
CDR3aa: CATSDSDSSNYGYTF
CDR3nt: TGTGCCACCAGTGATTCCGACAGCTCTAACTATGGCTACACCTTC

j_gene: TRBJ2-2
v_gene: TRBV19
abundance: .
d_gene: TRBD2
CDR3aa: CASSRLAGAKTANTGELFF
CDR3nt: TGTGCCAGTAGTAGACTAGCGGGGGCCAAAACCGCGAACACCGGGGAGCTGTTTTTT

j_gene: TRBJ1-4
v_gene: TRBV9
abundance: .
d_gene: .
CDR3aa: CASSATAFGNEKLFF
CDR3nt: TGTGCCAGCAGCGCGACAGCATTTGGGAATGAAAAACTGTTTTTT

j_gene: TRBJ1-1
v_gene: TRBV19
abundance: .
d_gene: .
CDR3aa: CASRSVTEAFF
CDR3nt: TGTGCCAGTAGATCGGTAACTGAAGCTTTCTTT

j_gene: TRBJ1-1
v_gene: TRBV12-5
abundance: .
d_gene: .
CDR3aa: CASGLVAEGTEAFF
CDR3nt: TGTGCTAGTGGTTTGGTGGCCGAGGGCACTGAAGCTTTCTTT

j_gene: TRBJ2-7
v_gene: TRBV3-1/TRBV3-2
abundance: .
d_gene: .
CDR3aa: CASSGNLRGRSYEQYF
CDR3nt: TGTGCCAGCAGCGGCAATTTAAGGGGTCGATCCTACGAGCAGTACTTC

j_gene: TRBJ1-2
v_gene: TRBV14
abundance: .
d_gene: .
CDR3aa: CASSQDRGTYGYTF
CDR3nt: TGTGCCAGCAGCCAAGATCGGGGTACCTATGGCTACACCTTC

j_gene: TRBJ1-5
v_gene: TRBV29-1
abundance: .
d_gene: .
CDR3aa: CSVEDGQSPPQHF
CDR3nt: TGCAGCGTTGAAGACGGACAGTCCCCGCCCCAGCATTTT

j_gene: TRBJ2-1
v_gene: TRBV5-1
abundance: .
d_gene: .
CDR3aa: CASSLAWGIGADEQFF
CDR3nt: TGCGCCAGCAGCTTGGCTTGGGGTATTGGGGCTGATGAGCAGTTCTTC

j_gene: TRBJ2-7
v_gene: TRBV3-1/TRBV3-2
abundance: .
d_gene: .
CDR3aa: CASSRGPSYEQYF
CDR3nt: TGTGCCAGCAGCCGAGGCCCCAGCTACGAGCAGTACTTC

j_gene: TRBJ1-3
v_gene: TRBV29-1
abundance: .
d_gene: TRBD1
CDR3aa: CSAGQGSGNTIYF
CDR3nt: TGCAGCGCCGGACAGGGGTCTGGAAACACCATATATTTT

j_gene: TRBJ1-2
v_gene: TRBV3-1/TRBV3-2
abundance: .
d_gene: TRBD1
CDR3aa: CASSQEGGRPRPGQDYGYTF
CDR3nt: TGTGCCAGCAGCCAAGAGGGGGGGAGGCCACGCCCGGGACAGGACTATGGCTACACCTTC

j_gene: TRBJ2-3
v_gene: TRBV19
abundance: few
d_gene: .
CDR3aa: CASRGGTQYF
CDR3nt: TGTGCCAGTAGGGGGGGTACGCAGTATTTT

j_gene: TRBJ2-5
v_gene: TRBV6-5
abundance: .
d_gene: TRBD1
CDR3aa: CASSYGTGQETQYF
CDR3nt: TGTGCCAGCAGTTACGGGACAGGACAAGAGACCCAGTACTTC

j_gene: TRBJ2-5
v_gene: TRBV9
abundance: .
d_gene: TRBD2
CDR3aa: CASSVVASGAQETQYF
CDR3nt: TGTGCCAGCAGCGTGGTGGCTAGCGGGGCACAAGAGACCCAGTACTTC

j_gene: TRBJ1-4
v_gene: TRBV6-8
abundance: .
d_gene: .
CDR3aa: CASSYGSGVEPNEKLFF
CDR3nt: TGTGCCAGCAGTTATGGGTCAGGGGTCGAACCTAATGAAAAACTGTTTTTT

j_gene: TRBJ1-2
v_gene: TRBV29-1
abundance: .
d_gene: TRBD1
CDR3aa: CSAKIGTGTTNYGYTF
CDR3nt: TGCAGCGCTAAAATCGGGACAGGGACCACTAACTATGGCTACACCTTC

j_gene: TRBJ1-2
v_gene: TRBV11-2
abundance: .
d_gene: TRBD1
CDR3aa: CASSQQGGNYGYTF
CDR3nt: TGTGCCAGCAGTCAACAGGGGGGTAACTATGGCTACACCTTC

j_gene: TRBJ1-2
v_gene: TRBV2
abundance: .
d_gene: .
CDR3aa: CASSERRNYGYTF
CDR3nt: TGTGCCAGCAGTGAGCGGAGAAACTATGGCTACACCTTC

j_gene: TRBJ1-2
v_gene: TRBV12-3/TRBV12-4
abundance: .
d_gene: .
CDR3aa: CASSYSGVYYTF
CDR3nt: TGTGCCAGCAGTTACTCAGGGGTGTACTACACCTTC

j_gene: TRBJ2-2
v_gene: TRBV6-5
abundance: .
d_gene: TRBD2
CDR3aa: CASSYSAGENTGELFF
CDR3nt: TGTGCCAGCAGTTACTCTGCGGGGGAGAACACCGGGGAGCTGTTTTTT

j_gene: TRBJ1-4
v_gene: TRBV9
abundance: .
d_gene: TRBD1
CDR3aa: CASSVGGGTNEKLFF
CDR3nt: TGTGCCAGCAGCGTAGGAGGGGGCACTAATGAAAAACTGTTTTTT

j_gene: TRBJ1-2
v_gene: TRBV5-6
abundance: .
d_gene: .
CDR3aa: CASSLFQGILYGYTF
CDR3nt: TGTGCCAGCAGCCTCTTCCAGGGGATCCTCTATGGCTACACCTTC

j_gene: TRBJ1-1
v_gene: TRBV12-3/TRBV12-4
abundance: few
d_gene: .
CDR3aa: CASQGEAPFAFF
CDR3nt: TGTGCCAGCCAAGGGGAGGCTCCTTTTGCTTTCTTT

j_gene: TRBJ1-1
v_gene: TRBV9
abundance: .
d_gene: .
CDR3aa: CASSVDEGHTEAFF
CDR3nt: TGTGCCAGCAGCGTAGATGAGGGTCACACTGAAGCTTTCTTT

j_gene: TRBJ1-5
v_gene: TRBV10-3
abundance: .
d_gene: .
CDR3aa: CAISQGNQPQHF
CDR3nt: TGTGCCATCAGTCAGGGCAATCAGCCCCAGCATTTT

j_gene: TRBJ1-5
v_gene: TRBV7-9
abundance: .
d_gene: TRBD1
CDR3aa: CASSPGQGAENQPQHF
CDR3nt: TGTGCCAGCAGCCCGGGACAGGGGGCCGAGAACCAGCCCCAGCATTTT

j_gene: TRBJ1-3
v_gene: TRBV21-1
abundance: once
d_gene: .
CDR3aa: CASSKGAGDRSGNTIYF
CDR3nt: TGTGCCAGCAGCAAAGGGGCAGGGGATCGCTCTGGAAACACCATATATTTT

j_gene: TRBJ2-3
v_gene: TRBV7-3
abundance: few
d_gene: .
CDR3aa: CASSTQGTLLDTQYF
CDR3nt: TGTGCCAGCAGCACCCAGGGAACCCTACTAGATACGCAGTATTTT

j_gene: TRBJ2-1
v_gene: TRBV12-5
abundance: .
d_gene: TRBD1
CDR3aa: CASGLDWGQGKDNEQFF
CDR3nt: TGTGCTAGTGGTTTGGACTGGGGACAGGGGAAGGACAATGAGCAGTTCTTC

j_gene: TRBJ2-5
v_gene: TRBV30
abundance: .
d_gene: TRBD2
CDR3aa: CAWSLTSGGQETQYF
CDR3nt: TGTGCCTGGAGTTTGACTAGCGGGGGGCAAGAGACCCAGTACTTC

j_gene: TRBJ1-1
v_gene: TRBV6-2/TRBV6-3
abundance: few
d_gene: TRBD1
CDR3aa: CASSYGDSRGIEAFF
CDR3nt: TGTGCCAGCAGTTACGGGGACTCCAGGGGGATTGAAGCTTTCTTT

j_gene: TRBJ2-6
v_gene: TRBV3-1/TRBV3-2
abundance: .
d_gene: .
CDR3aa: CASRHNRDSGANVLTF
CDR3nt: TGTGCCAGCAGACACAACAGAGACTCTGGGGCCAACGTCCTGACTTTC

j_gene: TRBJ1-1
v_gene: TRBV9
abundance: .
d_gene: TRBD1
CDR3aa: CASSGTGENTEAFF
CDR3nt: TGTGCCAGCAGCGGGACAGGTGAGAACACTGAAGCTTTCTTT

j_gene: TRBJ1-6
v_gene: TRBV11-3
abundance: .
d_gene: .
CDR3aa: CVNRSPLHF
CDR3nt: TGTGTTAACAGGTCACCCCTCCACTTT

j_gene: TRBJ2-3
v_gene: TRBV19
abundance: .
d_gene: TRBD2
CDR3aa: CASTPGLAGTDTQYF
CDR3nt: TGTGCCAGTACCCCAGGACTAGCGGGCACAGATACGCAGTATTTT

j_gene: TRBJ1-2
v_gene: TRBV3-1/TRBV3-2
abundance: .
d_gene: .
CDR3aa: CASSYQDYGYTF
CDR3nt: TGTGCCAGCAGCTATCAGGACTATGGCTACACCTTC

j_gene: TRBJ2-7
v_gene: TRBV9
abundance: .
d_gene: .
CDR3aa: CASSGGQVRGSAEQYF
CDR3nt: TGTGCCAGCAGCGGCGGACAGGTACGGGGGTCCGCCGAGCAGTACTTC

j_gene: TRBJ2-2
v_gene: TRBV9
abundance: once
d_gene: .
CDR3aa: CASSPRTGTGELFF
CDR3nt: TGTGCCAGCAGCCCACGAACAGGGACCGGGGAGCTGTTTTTT

j_gene: TRBJ2-3
v_gene: TRBV11-3
abundance: .
d_gene: TRBD2
CDR3aa: CASSLGLAGDTQYF
CDR3nt: TGTGCCAGCAGCTTGGGACTAGCGGGAGATACGCAGTATTTT

j_gene: TRBJ2-5
v_gene: TRBV6-1
abundance: few
d_gene: .
CDR3aa: CASSELGGRETQYF
CDR3nt: TGTGCCAGCAGTGAACTCGGGGGGCGGGAGACCCAGTACTTC

j_gene: TRBJ2-5
v_gene: TRBV13
abundance: .
d_gene: TRBD2
CDR3aa: CASSLRRSGGAHETQYF
CDR3nt: TGTGCCAGCAGCTTAAGGAGAAGCGGGGGGGCCCATGAGACCCAGTACTTC

j_gene: TRBJ1-3
v_gene: TRBV9
abundance: .
d_gene: .
CDR3aa: CASSVALQGTSGNTIYF
CDR3nt: TGTGCCAGCAGCGTAGCTCTGCAAGGGACAAGTGGAAACACCATATATTTT

j_gene: TRBJ1-1
v_gene: TRBV10-3
abundance: .
d_gene: .
CDR3aa: CAIRDNSNTEAFF
CDR3nt: TGTGCCATCAGGGACAACTCGAACACTGAAGCTTTCTTT

j_gene: TRBJ2-5
v_gene: TRBV9
abundance: .
d_gene: .
CDR3aa: CASSGADTRGETQYF
CDR3nt: TGTGCCAGCAGCGGAGCCGACACGCGGGGAGAGACCCAGTACTTC